This TCR beta chain was observed in a study of T cell responses to AZD1222 COVID-19 vaccine. Sequencing was performed with immunoSEQ multiplex PCR; in TCRdb, only in-frame clones are kept and a portion is missing. Altogether roughly 170,000 clones are present, approximately 90% being singletons, with the ten largest covering around 2.9%. A note on this clone: Its specificity is unknown.

Germline V gives CDR1 KGHSH, CDR2 LQKENI. V lost 3 bases, J lost 9 bases, and 17 bases lay in between. The CDR3 contains 14 residues. Study-level results: There were repertoire samples only from the period after the peak T cell response. There were mostly white British donors and more females than males, and clonal diversity was possibly underestimated. Among those given AZD1222, only 5 to 7 were seropositive at baseline.

This TCR came from an adult in good health. Material: peripheral blood, obtained on day 0 of AZD1222 vaccination. J is TRBJ1-1 and V is TRBV18; perhaps TRBD1 as D (5 bases). This chain's CDR3 is CASSPTGTLAKAFF. The DNA for the CDR3 is TGTGCCAGCTCACCCACCGGGACTTTGGCAAAAGCTTTCTTT.